This is a list of T cell receptor beta chains from one sample in a study of response to subunit inactivated influenza vaccine. Each CDR3 protein is one row after TCRdb ran MiXCR on the RT-PCR reads. The sample holds around 250,000 distinct CDR3 sequences, less than 15% seen once. This material consisted of non-naive T cells sorted from PBMCs, taken around 15 days before vaccination. Receptors originate from a man aged 50-60 years who received an inactivated influenza vaccine. The CDR3 runs from the conserved cysteine through the conserved F or W. D genes are given only for firm matches. Clone size is stated in some rows and not others, as once, few, many or a class when expanded.

- | 15 | - | TRBJ2-2 | TRBV6-1 | TGTGCCAGCAGCGAGGATGTGAGGAACACCGGGGAGCTGTTTTTT | CASSEDVRNTGELFF
few | 13 | - | TRBJ1-5 | TRBV10-3 | TGTGCCATCAGTGTTGGGGGCAATCAGCCCCAGCATTTT | CAISVGGNQPQHF
few | 15 | TRBD2 | TRBJ2-1 | TRBV7-8 | TGTGCCAGCAGTTTTAGCGGGAACTCTTACAATGAGCAGTTCTTC | CASSFSGNSYNEQFF
- | 13 | - | TRBJ2-7 | TRBV7-9 | TGTGCCAGCAGTACGGACACAGCCTACGAGCAGTACTTC | CASSTDTAYEQYF
few | 14 | - | TRBJ1-2 | TRBV6-5 | TGTGCCAGCAGTTACATAGGGCAGACGGGTGGCTACACCTTC | CASSYIGQTGGYTF
- | 17 | TRBD2 | TRBJ2-1 | TRBV27 | TGTGCCAGCAGTCCCCAGGGACTAGCGCGATCCTACAATGAGCAGTTCTTC | CASSPQGLARSYNEQFF
- | 14 | - | TRBJ1-2 | TRBV7-2 | TGTGCCAGCAGACCCGAGTACGGATTCTATGGCTACACCTTC | CASRPEYGFYGYTF
few | 15 | - | TRBJ1-3 | TRBV6-5 | TGTGCCAGCAGTTACTCGATTCCACGAGGAAACACCATATATTTT | CASSYSIPRGNTIYF
many | 16 | TRBD2 | TRBJ2-7 | TRBV29-1 | TGCAGCGTTGAAGATCGGGTACTAGCGGGAAACTACGAGCAGTACTTC | CSVEDRVLAGNYEQYF
- | 13 | - | TRBJ2-2 | TRBV30 | TGTGCCTGGGGTCCCTGGGGGGCCGGGGAGCTGTTTTTT | CAWGPWGAGELFF
once | 13 | TRBD1 | TRBJ2-7 | TRBV6-6 | TGTGCCAGCAGTTACCCAGAGGCGGACAGGGAAACCTTC | CASSYPEADRETF
- | 15 | TRBD1 | TRBJ2-2 | TRBV11-3 | TGTGCCAGCGCCGCCGGGACAGGGTTTGCCGGGGAGCTGTTTTTT | CASAAGTGFAGELFF
- | 16 | - | TRBJ1-1 | TRBV28 | TGTGCCAGCAGTTTGGAAGGGGGGATGATGAACACTGAAGCTTTCTTT | CASSLEGGMMNTEAFF
- | 13 | TRBD1 | TRBJ2-1 | TRBV11-2 | TGTGCCAGCAGCAAAACCACAGGGGGTGAGCAGTTCTTC | CASSKTTGGEQFF
few | 15 | - | TRBJ2-5 | TRBV24-1 | TGTGCCACCAGTGATCGATGGGGGCTTGCGGAGACCCAGTACTTC | CATSDRWGLAETQYF
few | 13 | - | TRBJ1-2 | TRBV7-9 | TGTGCCAGCAGCTTAGGACAAATCTATGGCTACACCTTC | CASSLGQIYGYTF
few | 15 | - | TRBJ2-3 | TRBV2 | TGTGCCAGCAGTGAATTTGGGGGGGCGGTAGATACGCAGTATTTT | CASSEFGGAVDTQYF
- | 15 | TRBD1 | TRBJ2-7 | TRBV28 | TGTGCCAGCAGTACCCCCGGGACAGGGGTGGGCGAGCAGTACTTC | CASSTPGTGVGEQYF
- | 14 | - | TRBJ2-1 | TRBV15 | TGTGCCACCAGCAGAGGTAATCTAGCGAGTGAGCAGTTCTTC | CATSRGNLASEQFF
few | 14 | TRBD2 | TRBJ2-1 | TRBV10-3 | TGTGCCATCAGTGCGCGGGAGGGCCGAAATGAGCAGTTCTTC | CAISAREGRNEQFF
many | 13 | TRBD1 | TRBJ2-7 | TRBV19 | TGTGCCAGTGGGAGGACAGGGGCCTACGAGCAGTACTTC | CASGRTGAYEQYF
few | 17 | TRBD2 | TRBJ2-4 | TRBV7-2 | TGTGCCAGCAGCCCCGGACTAGCGGCCTCGGGAAACTACATTCAGTACTTC | CASSPGLAASGNYIQYF
many | 14 | TRBD1 | TRBJ1-6 | TRBV7-2 | TGTGCCAGCAGCTTAGCGCATGGGACAGGGACCCTCCACTTT | CASSLAHGTGTLHF
- | 15 | - | TRBJ2-1 | TRBV20-1 | TGCAGTGCTAGGGGACTCCCTGGGCCCTACAATGAGCAGTTCTTC | CSARGLPGPYNEQFF
- | 16 | - | TRBJ1-5 | TRBV2 | TGTGCCAGCACCTTATACGGTCTCAGGGGCAATCAGCCCCAGCATTTT | CASTLYGLRGNQPQHF
many | 15 | TRBD1 | TRBJ1-5 | TRBV28 | TGTGCCAGCAGCTCCGGACAGGGGTACAATCAGCCCCAGCATTTT | CASSSGQGYNQPQHF
few | 15 | - | TRBJ1-5 | TRBV2 | TGTGCCAGCAGTGGACGTCCAGCTTACAATCAGCCCCAGCATTTT | CASSGRPAYNQPQHF
few | 17 | - | TRBJ1-2 | TRBV28 | TGTGCCAGCAGTTTATCCCGAAGCCCGGGACCGCTTTATGGCTACACCTTC | CASSLSRSPGPLYGYTF
few | 15 | TRBD1 | TRBJ2-2 | TRBV7-9 | TGTGCCATCCCACCGTCGGACAGGGTCACCGGGGAGCTGTTTTTT | CAIPPSDRVTGELFF
once | 13 | - | TRBJ2-5 | TRBV20-1 | TGCAGTGCTAGAGTCGGACAGAAAGATACCCAGTACTTC | CSARVGQKDTQYF
- | 11 | TRBD1 | TRBJ1-5 | TRBV6-2/TRBV6-3 | TGTGCCAGCAGTCGACAGGGGCACCAGCATTTT | CASSRQGHQHF
few | 14 | - | TRBJ1-1 | TRBV7-9 | TGTGCCAGCAGCCTCCCCGGACGAGGGACTGAAGCTTTCTTT | CASSLPGRGTEAFF
few | 16 | TRBD2 | TRBJ2-3 | TRBV20-1 | TGCAGTGCTAGAGATCAGCGAAGCGGGAATAGGGCTACGCAGTATTTT | CSARDQRSGNRATQYF
many | 14 | - | TRBJ1-6 | TRBV5-1 | TGCGCCAGCAGCTTGGGACAGACTAATTCACCCCTCCACTTT | CASSLGQTNSPLHF
few | 14 | - | TRBJ1-1 | TRBV29-1 | TGCAGCGTTTCCGAAATAGGGGGGGGCACTGAAGCTTTCTTT | CSVSEIGGGTEAFF
few | 18 | TRBD2 | TRBJ2-1 | TRBV2 | TGTGCCAGCAGTGCAAGGACTAGCGGGTTTGCATCCTACAATGAGCAGTTCTTC | CASSARTSGFASYNEQFF
- | 12 | - | TRBJ2-7 | TRBV24-1 | TGTGCCACCAGTGACTCTAACTACGAGCAGTACTTC | CATSDSNYEQYF
many | 12 | - | TRBJ2-3 | TRBV20-1 | TGCAGTGTTGTCGGGGGCACAGATACGCAGTATTTT | CSVVGGTDTQYF
- | 15 | TRBD1 | TRBJ1-6 | TRBV9 | TGTGCCAGCAGCCTTGGGACAGGGGTTAATTCACCCCTCCACTTT | CASSLGTGVNSPLHF
- | 15 | - | TRBJ1-4 | TRBV4-2 | TGTGCCAGCAGCCAAGACCGGGGAACTAATGAAAATCTGTTTTTT | CASSQDRGTNENLFF
few | 16 | - | TRBJ1-1 | TRBV27 | TGTGCCAGCAGTTTGGCGGGGTACGCGGTGAACACTGAAGCTTTCTTT | CASSLAGYAVNTEAFF
- | 15 | TRBD2 | TRBJ2-7 | TRBV28 | TGTGCCAGCAGTTCCGCCGGGACTAGCTCTGGCGAGCAGTACTTC | CASSSAGTSSGEQYF
few | 13 | - | TRBJ1-5 | TRBV7-2 | TGTGCCAGCAGCTTAGGGGCGGATCAGCCCCAGCATTTT | CASSLGADQPQHF
few | 13 | TRBD1 | TRBJ2-2 | TRBV12-3/TRBV12-4 | TGTGCCAGCAGTTTTGACAGGGCCGGGGAGCTGTTTTTT | CASSFDRAGELFF
few | 16 | - | TRBJ2-1 | TRBV11-2 | TGTGCCAGCAGCTTTCTAGCGACTACTCCCTACAATGAGCAGTTCTTC | CASSFLATTPYNEQFF
- | 15 | - | TRBJ2-1 | TRBV6-5 | TGTGCCAGCAGTTCCCCAGGGGGGGCCTACAATGAGCAGTTCTTC | CASSSPGGAYNEQFF
- | 13 | - | TRBJ2-5 | TRBV30 | TGTGCCTTCTCGTCGGGGCTCCAAGAGACCCAGTACTTC | CAFSSGLQETQYF
many | 14 | - | TRBJ2-5 | TRBV7-3 | TGTGCCAGCAGCTTAGCAGGGTATCAAGAGACCCAGTACTTC | CASSLAGYQETQYF
- | 18 | - | TRBJ1-5 | TRBV20-1 | TGCAGTGCTAGAGATCGGCAGGACGAGGGATTCCATAATCAGCCCCAGCATTTT | CSARDRQDEGFHNQPQHF
many | 12 | - | TRBJ2-1 | TRBV7-9 | TGTGCCAGCAGTTTAAACCCCACGACCATTCGGTTC | CASSLNPTTIRF
many | 17 | TRBD2 | TRBJ2-5 | TRBV6-2/TRBV6-3 | TGTGCCAGCAGTTATCACGGGACTAGCGGGGGGAAAGAGACGCAGTACTTC | CASSYHGTSGGKETQYF
- | 15 | - | TRBJ1-6 | TRBV7-9 | TGTGCCAGCAGCCCGCACGGGACTTCTAATTCACCCCTCCACTTT | CASSPHGTSNSPLHF
many | 16 | TRBD2 | TRBJ2-7 | TRBV7-8 | TGTGCCAGCAGCTTAGCCGGGACTAGCGGCAACTACGAGCAGTACTTC | CASSLAGTSGNYEQYF
- | 16 | TRBD2 | TRBJ2-1 | TRBV28 | TGTGCCAGCAACCCCGTTATTAGCGGGAGAAATAATGAGCAGTTCTTC | CASNPVISGRNNEQFF
- | 15 | TRBD1 | TRBJ2-7 | TRBV20-1 | TGCAGTGCGCGGCCGGGACAGGGGAGCGGTAACGAGCAGTACTTC | CSARPGQGSGNEQYF
few | 14 | TRBD1 | TRBJ2-1 | TRBV20-1 | TGCAGTGCTAGGTGGACAGGTTGGTACAATGAGCAGTTCTTC | CSARWTGWYNEQFF